This T cell receptor beta chain was obtained from a study of a mutant IDH1 vaccine in newly diagnosed glioma. Turning to this clone: The antigen is not known.

CDR3 length equals 16 residues. Germline values: CDR1 SNHLY, CDR2 FYNNEI. Deletions cut 5 bases from V and 1 base from J, with 17 bases between. Time point noted: week 23, last vaccination. In every dose of vaccine, 300 ug of mutant IDH1 20-mer peptide was given alongside topical imiquimod. The table came from immunoSEQ multiplex PCR; TCRdb's copy has only in-frame clones and leaves some out. The sample has approximately 44,000 clones; 80% to 95% are singletons. The TCR was taken from a man aged 50 to 59 with glioma. The V gene is TRBV2, the J gene TRBJ2-5, with D perhaps TRBD1 (6 bases). Sequencing used PBMCs, obtained from a glioma patient whose treatment included an IDH1 peptide vaccine. Here the CDR3 DNA reads TGTGCCAGCAGTTTCGGACAGATCTTAATCCAAGAGACCCAGTACTTC. It codes for CASSFGQILIQETQYF.